The following is a T cell receptor (beta chain) sequence with its context. There is no known antigen for this receptor. No base quality information exists; no much larger clone differs at one position. The CDR3 covers 18 residues, taking in both the cysteine and the phenylalanine. Only CDR3 DNA is held: 54 bases, read in frame from base 1. The germline V gene encodes CDR1 MNHEY and CDR2 SMNVEV (reference sequence). The germline V and J ends show losses of 4 bases and 0 bases respectively, and no gene match explains 4 bases of the junction. The sample is drawn from a study of blood T cell repertoires in COVID-19 (dated by TCRdb to the early 2020s). Context from the whole study: Samples covering the acute and convalescent phases of COVID-19 were provided by collaborators in the United States, Italy and Spain. The material from the prospective study consisted of cDNA or gDNA derived from T cells, B-cell-depleted T cells, or PBMCs. The dataset comprised deeply sampled blood TCRbeta repertoires from subjects exposed to, actively infected with, or recovered from COVID-19. The repertoires were released in a freely available public database intended as a resource for research on the immune response to SARS-CoV-2. The samples were drawn from two sources: the first 160 participants of the ongoing ImmuneRACE study, and 1,254 subjects contributed by 6 global collaborators. The sample metadata nearly always contained a de-identified subject ID, COVID-19 status, age in years and sex. Where available, HLA class I and class II types were taken from metadata supplied by the sample provider and were not determined by assay-based typing. On the study overall, not on this receptor specifically: How much clinical and demographic metadata was included differed by source and by participant, and the metadata was provided uncurated.

TCRbeta CDR3 regions were amplified from genomic DNA using the immunoSEQ Assay, a bias-controlled multiplex PCR. Per the original workflow: The number of nucleated cells in each sample was estimated from the amplification of reference gene primers within the assay. To quantify the absolute abundance of each unique TCRbeta CDR3 rearrangement, sequence reads were collapsed and filtered. For each sample, productive Simpson clonality was calculated by taking the square root of Simpson's diversity index across productive rearrangements. TCRdb stores this immuneACCESS table with in-frame sequences only. Part of the clones is absent; in the studies checked, under half of the shortfall reflects unresolved V genes, and no reason is known for the rest. V and J calls plus clone size are reproduced from that table; the DNA served to infer D and trimming. The sample data list some 400,000 clones, and around 87% of these were observed just once. Around 1.3% of the sample is in the top ten clones.

Enrolling through a virtual design, the prospective study's participants ranged in age from about 18 to 89 years and lived across 24 United States geographic areas. In the prospective study, participants were assigned to cohorts based on the clinical history participants reported in a screening survey and a study questionnaire. ImmuneRACE Cohort 3 recovered participants were defined by two consecutive negative NP/OP PCR tests, healthcare professional clearance, or symptom resolution. In the prospective study, whole blood, serum and a nasopharyngeal or oropharyngeal swab were collected from each participant by mobile phlebotomists. Additional blood draws and questionnaires over an approximately two-month period could optionally be provided by prospective study participants. Before DNA extraction, prospective study blood samples were shipped either frozen or at room temperature.

The sequence links TRBV27 to TRBJ2-1, with 15 bases matching TRBD2. Sequenced: PBMCs or T cells enriched from blood (not recorded which). The clonotype originates from a man aged 25 to 40 who had recovered from COVID-19. The nucleotides read TGTGCCAGCAGTTCCCGGACTAGCGGGGGGGCCTCCTACAATGAGCAGTTCTTC. Translated, this gives CASSSRTSGGASYNEQFF.